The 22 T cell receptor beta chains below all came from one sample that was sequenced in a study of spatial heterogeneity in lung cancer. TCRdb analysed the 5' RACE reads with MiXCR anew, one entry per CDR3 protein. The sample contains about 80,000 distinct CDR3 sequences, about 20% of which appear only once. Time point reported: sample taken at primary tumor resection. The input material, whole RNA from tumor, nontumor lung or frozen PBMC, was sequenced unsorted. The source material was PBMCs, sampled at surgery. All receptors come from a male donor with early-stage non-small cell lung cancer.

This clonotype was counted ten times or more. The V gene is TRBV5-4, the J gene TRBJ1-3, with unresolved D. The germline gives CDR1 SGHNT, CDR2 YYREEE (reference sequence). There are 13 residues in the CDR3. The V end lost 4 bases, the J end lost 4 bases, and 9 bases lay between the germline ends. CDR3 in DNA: TGTGCCAGCAGCCTTCCCACGGGAAACACCATATATTTT. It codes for CASSLPTGNTIYF.

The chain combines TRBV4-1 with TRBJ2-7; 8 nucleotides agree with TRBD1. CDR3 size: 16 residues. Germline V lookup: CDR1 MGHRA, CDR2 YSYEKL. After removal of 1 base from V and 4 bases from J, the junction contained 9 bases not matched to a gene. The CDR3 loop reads CASSQGPGGDFYEQYF. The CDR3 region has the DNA TGCGCCAGCAGCCAAGGCCCAGGGGGCGATTTTTACGAGCAGTACTTC.

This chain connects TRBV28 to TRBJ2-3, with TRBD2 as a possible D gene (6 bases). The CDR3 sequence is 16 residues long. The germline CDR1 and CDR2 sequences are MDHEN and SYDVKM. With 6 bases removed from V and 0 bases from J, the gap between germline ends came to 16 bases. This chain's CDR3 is CASSPTRGTSTDTQYF. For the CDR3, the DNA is TGTGCCAGCAGCCCCACCCGAGGGACTAGCACAGATACGCAGTATTTT.

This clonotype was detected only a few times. Written as DNA, the CDR3 is TGTGCCACCATTGGCGGGAGTCGAACCGGGGAGCTGTTTTTT. Translated, it gives CATIGGSRTGELFF. The chain carries TRBV28 and TRBJ2-2; 7 positions agree with TRBD2. Germline V lookup: CDR1 MDHEN, CDR2 SYDVKM. J lost 5 bases, V lost 10 bases, and 10 bases had no gene match. The CDR3 is 14 amino acids.

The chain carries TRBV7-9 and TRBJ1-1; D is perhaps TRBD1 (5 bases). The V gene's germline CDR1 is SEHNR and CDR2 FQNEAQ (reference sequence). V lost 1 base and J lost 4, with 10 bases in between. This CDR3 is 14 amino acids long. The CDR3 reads CASSLGQWGTEAFF. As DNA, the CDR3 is TGTGCCAGCAGCTTAGGACAGTGGGGCACTGAAGCTTTCTTT.

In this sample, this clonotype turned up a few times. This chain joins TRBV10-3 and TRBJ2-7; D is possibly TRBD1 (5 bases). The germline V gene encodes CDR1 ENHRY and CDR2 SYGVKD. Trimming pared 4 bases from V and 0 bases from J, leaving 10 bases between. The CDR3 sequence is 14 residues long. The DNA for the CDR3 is TGTGCCATCAGTGCGATCGACAGCTCCTACGAGCAGTACTTC. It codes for CAISAIDSSYEQYF.

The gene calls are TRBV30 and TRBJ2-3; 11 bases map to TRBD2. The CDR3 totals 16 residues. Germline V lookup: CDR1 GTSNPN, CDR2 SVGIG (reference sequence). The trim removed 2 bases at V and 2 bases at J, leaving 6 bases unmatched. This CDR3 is CAWSTASGGSTDTQYF. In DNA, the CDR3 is TGTGCCTGGAGTACGGCTAGCGGGGGGTCCACAGATACGCAGTATTTT.

DNA of the CDR3: TGTGCCAGCGGCTGGGACAGGGGAACCGGGGAGCTGTTTTTT. Amino acids: CASGWDRGTGELFF. The J gene is TRBJ2-2, the V gene TRBV11-2; 10 nucleotides agree with TRBD1. With V trimmed by 8 bases and J by 5 bases, 5 bases remained unmatched. Germline V lookup: CDR1 SGHAT, CDR2 FQNNGV. The CDR3 consists of 14 residues.

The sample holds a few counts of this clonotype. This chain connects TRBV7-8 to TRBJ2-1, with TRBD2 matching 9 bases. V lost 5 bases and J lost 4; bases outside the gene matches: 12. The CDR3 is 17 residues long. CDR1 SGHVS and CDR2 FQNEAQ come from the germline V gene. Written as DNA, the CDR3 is TGTGCCAGCAGCGTGACCTTGGCGGGAGGGCCGTACAATGAGCAGTTCTTC. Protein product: CASSVTLAGGPYNEQFF.

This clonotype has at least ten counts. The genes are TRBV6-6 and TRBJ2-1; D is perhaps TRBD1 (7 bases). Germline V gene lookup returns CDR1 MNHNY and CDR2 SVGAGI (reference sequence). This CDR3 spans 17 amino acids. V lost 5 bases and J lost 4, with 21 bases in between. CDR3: CASSTTIGGTAYNEQFF. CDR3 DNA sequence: TGTGCCAGCAGTACAACGATAGGAGGGACAGCGTACAATGAGCAGTTCTTC.

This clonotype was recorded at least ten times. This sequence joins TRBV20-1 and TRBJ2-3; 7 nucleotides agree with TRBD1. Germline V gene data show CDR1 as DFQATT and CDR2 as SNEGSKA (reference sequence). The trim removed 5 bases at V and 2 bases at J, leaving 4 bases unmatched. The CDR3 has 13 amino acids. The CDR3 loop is CSAWDSYTDTQYF. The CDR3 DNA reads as TGCAGTGCTTGGGACAGCTACACAGATACGCAGTATTTT.

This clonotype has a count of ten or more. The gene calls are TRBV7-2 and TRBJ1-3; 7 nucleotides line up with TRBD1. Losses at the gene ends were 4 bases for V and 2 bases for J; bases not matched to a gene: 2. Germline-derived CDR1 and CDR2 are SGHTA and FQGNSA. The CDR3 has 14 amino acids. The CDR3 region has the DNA TGTGCCAGCAGCTCCCAGGGGGCTGGAAACACCATATATTTT. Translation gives CASSSQGAGNTIYF. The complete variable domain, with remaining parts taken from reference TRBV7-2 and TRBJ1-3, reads GAGVSQSPSNKVTEKGKDVELRCDPISGHTALYWYRQSLGQGLEFLIYFQGNSAPDKSGLPSDRFSAERTGGSVSTLTIQRTQQEDSAVYLCASSSQGAGNTIYFGEGSWLTVV.

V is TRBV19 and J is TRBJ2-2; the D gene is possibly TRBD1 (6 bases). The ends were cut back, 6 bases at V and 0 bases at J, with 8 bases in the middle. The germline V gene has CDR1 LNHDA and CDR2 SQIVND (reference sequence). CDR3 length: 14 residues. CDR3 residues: CASRGTPNTGELFF. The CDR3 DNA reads TGTGCCAGTAGAGGGACACCGAACACCGGGGAGCTGTTTTTT.

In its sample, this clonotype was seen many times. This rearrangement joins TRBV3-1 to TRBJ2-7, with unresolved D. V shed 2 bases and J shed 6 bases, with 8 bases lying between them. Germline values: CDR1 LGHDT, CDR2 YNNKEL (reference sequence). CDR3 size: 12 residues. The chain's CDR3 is CASSQRPLEQYF. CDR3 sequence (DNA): TGTGCCAGCAGCCAACGCCCCCTCGAGCAGTACTTC.

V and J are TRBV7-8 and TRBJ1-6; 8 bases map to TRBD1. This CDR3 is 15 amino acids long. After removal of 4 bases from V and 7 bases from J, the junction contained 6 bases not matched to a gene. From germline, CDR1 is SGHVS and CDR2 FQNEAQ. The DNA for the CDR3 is TGTGCCAGCAGCTCTCCGACAGGGGAAAATTCACCCCTCCACTTT. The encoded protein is CASSSPTGENSPLHF.

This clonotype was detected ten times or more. The CDR3 protein is CAISESSGQGNTEAFF. The CDR3 region has the DNA TGTGCCATCAGTGAGTCGTCCGGACAGGGGAACACTGAAGCTTTCTTT. The V gene is TRBV10-3, the J gene TRBJ1-1; the match to TRBD1 covers 8 bases. The J segment lost 1 base and the V segment lost 0 bases, leaving 4 bases of the junction unmatched. This CDR3 has 16 residues. CDR1 and CDR2 (germline): ENHRY, SYGVKD.

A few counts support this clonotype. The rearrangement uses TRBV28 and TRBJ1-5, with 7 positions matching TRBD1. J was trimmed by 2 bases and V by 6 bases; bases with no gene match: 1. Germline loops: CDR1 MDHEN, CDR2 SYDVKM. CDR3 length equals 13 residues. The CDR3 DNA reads TGTGCCAGCAGCGGACAGGGCAATCAGCCCCAGCATTTT. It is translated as CASSGQGNQPQHF.

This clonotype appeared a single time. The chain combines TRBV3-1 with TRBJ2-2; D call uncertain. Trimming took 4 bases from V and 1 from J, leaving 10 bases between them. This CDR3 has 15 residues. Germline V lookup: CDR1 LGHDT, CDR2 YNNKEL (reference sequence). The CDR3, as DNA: TGTGCCAGCAGCCGATCCGACGGGAACACCGGGGAGCTGTTTTTT. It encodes CASSRSDGNTGELFF.

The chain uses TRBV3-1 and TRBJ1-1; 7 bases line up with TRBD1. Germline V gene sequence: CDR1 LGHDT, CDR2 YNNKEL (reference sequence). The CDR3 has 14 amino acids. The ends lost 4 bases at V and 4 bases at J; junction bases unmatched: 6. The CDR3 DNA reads TGTGCCAGCAGCCTTAGACAGGGCCGCACTGAAGCTTTCTTT. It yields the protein CASSLRQGRTEAFF. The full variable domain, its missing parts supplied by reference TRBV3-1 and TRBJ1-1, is DTAVSQTPKYLVTQMGNDKSIKCEQNLGHDTMYWYKQDSKKFLKIMFSYNNKELIINETVPNRFSPKSPDKAHLNLHINSLELGDSAVYFCASSLRQGRTEAFFGQGTRLTVV.

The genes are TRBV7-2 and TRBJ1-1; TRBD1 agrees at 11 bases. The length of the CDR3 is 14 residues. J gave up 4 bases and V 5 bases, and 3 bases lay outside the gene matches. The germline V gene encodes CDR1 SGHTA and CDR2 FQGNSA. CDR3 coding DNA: TGTGCCAGCAGCCGGGACAGGGGGGGCACTGAAGCTTTCTTT. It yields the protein CASSRDRGGTEAFF.

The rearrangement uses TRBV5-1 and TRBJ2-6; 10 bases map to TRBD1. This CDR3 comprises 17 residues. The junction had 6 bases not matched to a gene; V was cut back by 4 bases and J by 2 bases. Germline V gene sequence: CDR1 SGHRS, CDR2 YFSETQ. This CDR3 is CASSRQGAFTGANVLTF. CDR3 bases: TGCGCCAGCAGCCGACAGGGGGCGTTTACTGGGGCCAACGTCCTGACTTTC.

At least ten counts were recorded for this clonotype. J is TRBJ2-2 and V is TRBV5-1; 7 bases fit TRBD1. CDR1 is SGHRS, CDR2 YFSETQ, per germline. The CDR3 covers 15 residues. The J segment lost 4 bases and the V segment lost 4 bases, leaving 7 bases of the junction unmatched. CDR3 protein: CASSQRDSSTGELFF. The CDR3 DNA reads TGCGCCAGCAGCCAAAGGGACAGCAGCACCGGGGAGCTGTTTTTT.